The sequence of this T cell receptor beta chain was determined in a study of T cell changes during pregnancy in multiple sclerosis. Only in-frame clones appear in the TCRdb table, and some are missing; sequencing was by immunoSEQ multiplex PCR. Among approximately 84,000 clones, 94% were seen once, and the ten largest hold 2% to 3%. The V gene's germline CDR1 is SQVTM and CDR2 ANQGSEA. V was clipped by 4 bases and J by 5 bases; unmatched bases: 8. CDR3 length: 13 residues. The rearrangement uses TRBV29-1 and TRBJ2-7; 7 positions match TRBD2. The receptor's source is a female donor with multiple sclerosis, enrolled in a pregnancy study. The specimen comprised peripheral blood, sampled in the third trimester of pregnancy. The CDR3 coding sequence is TGCAGCGTTGTTGGGGGGGAAGTGGACGAGCAGTACTTC. Its translation is CSVVGGEVDEQYF.